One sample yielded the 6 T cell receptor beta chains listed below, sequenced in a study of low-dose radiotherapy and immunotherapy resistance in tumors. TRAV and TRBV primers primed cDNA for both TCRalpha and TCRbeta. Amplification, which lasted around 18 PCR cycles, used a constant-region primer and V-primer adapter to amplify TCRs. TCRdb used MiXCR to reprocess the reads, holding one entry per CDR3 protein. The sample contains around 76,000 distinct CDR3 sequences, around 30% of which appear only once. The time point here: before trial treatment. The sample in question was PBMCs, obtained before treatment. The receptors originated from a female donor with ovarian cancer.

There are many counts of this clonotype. In nucleotides, the CDR3 is TGTGCCAGCAGCTTGGGCGCTACTAGCACAGATACGCAGTATTTT. Translation gives CASSLGATSTDTQYF. The chain has TRBV11-3 and TRBJ2-3; no clear D gene. Germline CDR1 and CDR2: SGHNT and YENEEA. Between the trimmed V and J ends, which lost 3 bases and 0 bases, there was a span of 10 bases. The CDR3 has 15 amino acids.

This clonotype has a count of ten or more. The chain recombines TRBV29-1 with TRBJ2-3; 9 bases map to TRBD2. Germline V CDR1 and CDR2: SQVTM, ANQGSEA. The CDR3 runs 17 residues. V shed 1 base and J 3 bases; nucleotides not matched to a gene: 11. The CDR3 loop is CSVEGLLGLARTDTQYF. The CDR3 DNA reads TGCAGCGTTGAAGGTCTACTCGGACTAGCGAGGACAGATACGCAGTATTTT.

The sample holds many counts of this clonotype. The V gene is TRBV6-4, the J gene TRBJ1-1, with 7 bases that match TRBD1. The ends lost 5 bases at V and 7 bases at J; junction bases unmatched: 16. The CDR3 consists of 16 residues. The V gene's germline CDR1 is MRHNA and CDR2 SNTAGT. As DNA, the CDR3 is TGTGCCAGCAGTTACAAACCCGGGACAGCCGCCGTTGAAGCTTTCTTT. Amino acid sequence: CASSYKPGTAAVEAFF.

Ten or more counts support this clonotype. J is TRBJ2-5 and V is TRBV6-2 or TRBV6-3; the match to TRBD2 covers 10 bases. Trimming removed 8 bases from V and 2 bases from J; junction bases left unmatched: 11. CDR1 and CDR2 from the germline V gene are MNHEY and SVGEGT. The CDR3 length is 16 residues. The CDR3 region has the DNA TGTGCCAGCGCCAGCGGGAGGGCTTGGGAACAAGAGACCCAGTACTTC. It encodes CASASGRAWEQETQYF.

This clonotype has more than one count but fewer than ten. The CDR3 region is CASSPQDRGLGEQFF. The CDR3 nucleotides are TGTGCCAGCAGCCCCCAGGACAGGGGGCTAGGTGAGCAGTTCTTC. The chain combines TRBV9 with TRBJ2-1, with 11 bases lining up with TRBD1. CDR1 is SGDLS and CDR2 is YYNGEE in the germline V gene. The CDR3 runs to 15 residues. J was trimmed by 9 bases and V by 4 bases; bases with no gene match: 9.

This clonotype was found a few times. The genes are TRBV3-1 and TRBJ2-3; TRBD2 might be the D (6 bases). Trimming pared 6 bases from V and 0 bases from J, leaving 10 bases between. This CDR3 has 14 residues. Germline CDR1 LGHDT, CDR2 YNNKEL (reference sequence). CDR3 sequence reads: CASRNSGSTDTQYF. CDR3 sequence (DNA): TGTGCCAGCAGAAATAGCGGTAGCACAGATACGCAGTATTTT.